The 30 T cell receptor beta chains below come from one sample, sequenced in a study of technical replicates of blood from a few donors. Assay: immunoSEQ multiplex PCR; the TCRdb copy retains only in-frame clones and omits some. The data hold just over 60,000 clones, with about 89% observed a single time. Sequencing was performed on PBMCs. These receptors all come from a human donor in good health. Some clones in this sample may be carry-over from other donors' samples.

The rearrangement joins TRBV19 to TRBJ2-2, with TRBD1 matching over 12 bases. Germline V gene sequence: CDR1 LNHDA, CDR2 SQIVND (reference sequence). V lost 5 bases to trimming and J lost 4 bases; unmatched junction nucleotides: 11. The CDR3 sequence is 18 residues long. Here the CDR3 reads CASSSRGTGGGSTGELFF. CDR3 sequence (DNA): TGTGCCAGTAGTTCGCGCGGGACAGGGGGCGGTTCCACCGGGGAGCTGTTTTTT.

The V call is TRBV6-5, the J call TRBJ2-1, with D maybe TRBD2 (5 bases). V was pared by 6 bases and J by 8 bases, with 11 bases between. The CDR3 contains 12 residues. CDR1 is MNHEY, CDR2 SVGAGI, per germline. The CDR3: CASSLTRDEQFF. Written as DNA, the CDR3 is TGTGCCAGCAGCCTAACTAGAGATGAGCAGTTCTTC.

The genes are TRBV4-1 and TRBJ2-7, with TRBD2 matching 9 bases. Germline V lookup: CDR1 MGHRA, CDR2 YSYEKL. This CDR3 contains 15 residues. The junction had 5 bases not matched to a gene; V was cut back by 1 base and J by 4 bases. The CDR3 loop is CASSQGGLAGYEQYF. DNA for the CDR3: TGCGCCAGCAGCCAAGGAGGTCTAGCGGGGTACGAGCAGTACTTC.

The chain employs TRBV7-6 and TRBJ2-3; weak D call: TRBD2 (6 bases). Deletions cut 1 base from V and 0 bases from J, with 11 bases between. The V gene's germline CDR1 is SGHVS and CDR2 FNYEAQ. CDR3 length equals 16 residues. CDR3 region: CASSLVGGASTDTQYF. The CDR3 nucleotides read TGTGCCAGCAGCTTAGTGGGCGGGGCTAGCACAGATACGCAGTATTTT.

V and J are TRBV7-2 and TRBJ2-5; unclear D gene. The ends were cut back, 2 bases at V and 5 bases at J, with 6 bases in the middle. CDR1 is SGHTA and CDR2 is FQGNSA in the germline V gene. This CDR3 has 12 amino acids. The CDR3 spells CASSLFSETQYF. The CDR3 nucleotides are TGTGCCAGCAGCTTATTTAGCGAGACCCAGTACTTC.

V is TRBV2 and J is TRBJ1-2; perhaps TRBD1 as D (5 bases). V dropped 4 bases and J dropped 4 bases, with 19 bases sitting between them. The CDR3 has 16 residues. Germline V gene lookup returns CDR1 SNHLY and CDR2 FYNNEI. The CDR3 DNA reads as TGTGCCAGCAGTGTCGATCTGACAGTCCAGGCCTATGGCTACACCTTC. It specifies CASSVDLTVQAYGYTF. The full variable domain, rest sourced from reference TRBV2 and TRBJ1-2, is EPEVTQTPSHQVTQMGQEVILRCVPISNHLYFYWYRQILGQKVEFLVSFYNNEISEKSEIFDDQFSVERPDGSNFTLKIRSTKLEDSAMYFCASSVDLTVQAYGYTFGSGTRLTVV.

This clone was detected once. The V and J genes are TRBV7-9 and TRBJ2-5, with 11 bases fitting TRBD2. Germline assignment: CDR1 SEHNR and CDR2 FQNEAQ (reference sequence). The trim removed 5 bases at V and 3 bases at J, leaving 8 bases unmatched. The CDR3 sequence is 16 residues long. The CDR3 sequence is CASSPRTSGPEETQYF. The CDR3 DNA reads as TGTGCCAGCAGCCCCAGGACTAGCGGGCCGGAAGAGACCCAGTACTTC.

The V gene is TRBV25-1, the J gene TRBJ1-3, with D tentatively TRBD1 (5 bases). The V end lost 5 bases, the J end lost 1 base, and 9 bases lay between the germline ends. Germline values: CDR1 MGHDK, CDR2 SYGVNS. This CDR3 has 14 residues. CDR3 sequence: CASSQGGSGNTIYF. The CDR3 coding sequence is TGTGCCAGCAGTCAGGGTGGGTCTGGAAACACCATATATTTT.

CDR3 residues: CASSSTTVQETQYF. As DNA, the CDR3 is TGCGCCAGCAGCTCTACGACAGTCCAAGAGACCCAGTACTTC. The gene calls are TRBV5-1 and TRBJ2-5, with TRBD1 as a possible D gene (5 bases). This CDR3 region has 14 residues. CDR1 and CDR2 from the germline V gene are SGHRS and YFSETQ. Trimming removed 3 bases from V and 1 base from J, with 10 bases in between.

Notes on this clone: One end of the junction does not line up with germline, which may come from a read error. The chain couples TRBV10-3 to TRBJ1-2; 8 bases agree with TRBD1. Per the germline V gene, CDR1 is ENHRY and CDR2 is SYGVKD. The CDR3 sequence is 15 residues long. This CDR3 is CAISDSDRGGYRYTF. The DNA for the CDR3 is TGTGCCATCAGTGACTCCGACAGGGGAGGCTATCGCTACACCTTC.

The chain is built from TRBV12-5 and TRBJ2-1; 12 bases match TRBD2. The CDR3 totals 14 residues. Germline CDR1 is LGHNT and CDR2 is FRNRAP. V lost 3 bases, J lost 13 bases, and 7 bases stayed unmatched. The CDR3 region has the DNA TGTGCTAGTGGTTTTTCCCTAGCGGGAGGGAAACAGTTCTTC. It translates to CASGFSLAGGKQFF.

This clone showed up just a few times. This chain joins TRBV4-3 and TRBJ1-1; TRBD1 agrees at 8 bases. J lost 5 bases, V lost 3 bases, and 8 bases had no gene match. The CDR3 loop spans 15 amino acids. In germline, CDR1 is LGHNA, CDR2 YSLEER. The CDR3 nucleotides read TGCGCCAGCAGCCAGGACAGGGTCCCCCGAACTGAAGCTTTCTTT. Protein: CASSQDRVPRTEAFF.

The chain links TRBV7-2 to TRBJ1-5; D gene uncertain. CDR3 length equals 16 residues. Per the germline V gene, CDR1 is SGHTA and CDR2 is FQGNSA. V was cut by 3 bases and J by 3 bases, with 15 bases left in between. This CDR3 reads CASSLDGLPPNQPQHF. The CDR3 region has the DNA TGTGCCAGCAGCTTGGATGGGCTCCCCCCCAATCAGCCCCAGCATTTT.

This clone has a handful of counts. The rearrangement uses TRBV14 and TRBJ2-1; D is undetermined. The CDR3 length is 15 residues. Germline V gene data show CDR1 as SGHDN and CDR2 as FVKESK. The V gene lost 4 bases and the J gene lost 15 bases, with 25 bases spanning the gap. CDR3 nucleotide sequence: TGTGCCAGCAGCCCCCACAATGTAGACTCTCCTCTTGGGTTCTTC. It translates to CASSPHNVDSPLGFF.

The chain couples TRBV4-1 to TRBJ1-5, with 7 bases matching TRBD1. Trimming cost V 2 bases and J 1 base; bases outside gene matches: 2. Per germline, CDR1 MGHRA and CDR2 YSYEKL. The CDR3 contains 15 residues. The CDR3: CASSQKTGSNQPQHF. CDR3 bases: TGCGCCAGCAGCCAAAAGACAGGGAGCAATCAGCCCCAGCATTTT.

The chain carries TRBV2 and TRBJ2-7; TRBD2 is a possible D gene (5 bases). Germline V gene sequence: CDR1 SNHLY, CDR2 FYNNEI. Trimming took off 0 bases at V and 1 base at J, with 13 bases between the two ends. The CDR3 extends over 16 amino acids. In DNA form, the CDR3 reads TGTGCCAGCAGTGAAGCGGACTGGGTTCCTTCCTACGAGCAGTACTTC. Translating it yields CASSEADWVPSYEQYF. Combining the CDR3 with reference TRBV2 and TRBJ2-7 gives the whole variable domain EPEVTQTPSHQVTQMGQEVILRCVPISNHLYFYWYRQILGQKVEFLVSFYNNEISEKSEIFDDQFSVERPDGSNFTLKIRSTKLEDSAMYFCASSEADWVPSYEQYFGPGTRLTVT.

The rearrangement uses TRBV7-9 and TRBJ1-3; TRBD1 might be the D (5 bases). Trimming took 5 bases from V and 0 from J, leaving 14 bases between them. This CDR3 spans 16 amino acids. Germline CDR1 reads SEHNR; CDR2 reads FQNEAQ (reference sequence). The CDR3 loop is CASSQKVRVSGNTIYF. The CDR3 bases are TGTGCCAGCAGCCAAAAGGTCAGGGTCTCTGGAAACACCATATATTTT.

The chain carries TRBV19 and TRBJ2-7; 8 bases align to TRBD1. Germline CDR1 is LNHDA and CDR2 is SQIVND (reference sequence). This CDR3 has 15 residues. Trimming cost V 2 bases and J 0 bases; bases outside gene matches: 3. CDR3 nucleotides: TGTGCCAGTAGTATATCTACAGGGGGCTCCTACGAGCAGTACTTC. As protein: CASSISTGGSYEQYF.

This chain links TRBV6-1 with TRBJ1-2; D unclear. The CDR3 runs 14 residues. Trimming left V 0 bases short and J 8 bases short, with 13 bases between. Germline CDR1 is MNHNS and CDR2 is SASEGT. The CDR3 spells CASSEALRGRGYTF. DNA of the CDR3: TGTGCCAGCAGTGAAGCGCTTCGGGGAAGGGGCTACACCTTC.

The chain joins TRBV9 to TRBJ2-5, with 15 bases lining up with TRBD2. V lost 5 bases to trimming and J lost 2 bases; unmatched junction nucleotides: 7. CDR1 is SGDLS, CDR2 YYNGEE, per germline. The CDR3 totals 17 residues. The CDR3 DNA reads as TGTGCCAGCAGTGCCGGGACTAGCGGGGGGACGCAAGAGACCCAGTACTTC. As protein: CASSAGTSGGTQETQYF.

The chain's CDR3 is CASSVGGHTEAFF. The CDR3 DNA reads TGTGCCAGCAGCGTCGGGGGGCACACTGAAGCTTTCTTT. The chain links TRBV9 to TRBJ1-1, with D maybe TRBD1 (6 bases). There are 13 residues in the CDR3. V lost 2 bases to trimming and J lost 3 bases, with 8 bases between them. CDR1 SGDLS and CDR2 YYNGEE come from the germline V gene.

J is TRBJ2-7 and V is TRBV10-2; 9 bases are a match to TRBD2. J gave up 3 bases and V 2 bases, and 2 bases lay outside the gene matches. The CDR3 length is 14 residues. Germline values: CDR1 WSHSY, CDR2 SAAADI. CDR3 nucleotides: TGCGCCAGCAGTGAGGTAGCGGGGGTCTACGAGCAGTACTTC. This encodes CASSEVAGVYEQYF.

The chain recombines TRBV11-2 with TRBJ1-1, with 9 nucleotides matching TRBD1. CDR3 length: 13 amino acids. J lost 4 bases, V lost 11 bases, and 8 bases had no gene match. Germline V lookup: CDR1 SGHAT, CDR2 FQNNGV. The DNA for the CDR3 is TGTGCCCGTTCCGGGACAGGGATCACTGAAGCTTTCTTT. As protein: CARSGTGITEAFF.

This sequence joins TRBV1 and TRBJ2-1; the DNA was not used to check the table's D call, TRBD2. TRBV1 is annotated as a pseudogene. The CDR3 consists of 14 residues. CDR3 loop: CTSRWGLAWNEQFF. CDR3 DNA: TGCACCAGCAGATGGGGACTAGCGTGGAATGAGCAGTTCTTC.

J is TRBJ2-5 and V is TRBV4-1, with D tentatively TRBD2 (5 bases). The CDR3 sequence is 15 residues long. The germline CDR1 and CDR2 sequences are MGHRA and YSYEKL. The ends were cut back, 0 bases at V and 4 bases at J, with 12 bases in the middle. Here the CDR3 reads CASSQDSASRETQYF. CDR3 coding DNA: TGCGCCAGCAGCCAAGATAGCGCTAGCCGAGAGACCCAGTACTTC.

J is TRBJ2-3 and V is TRBV7-9; TRBD2 agrees at 7 bases. Looked up from germline, CDR1 is SEHNR and CDR2 is FQNEAQ (reference sequence). J was trimmed by 4 bases and V by 2 bases; bases with no gene match: 12. The length of the CDR3 is 17 residues. CDR3 bases: TGTGCCAGCAGCTTAAGGTCGCGGGCGGGAGCCTCAGATACGCAGTATTTT. Translation gives CASSLRSRAGASDTQYF.

This clone was detected a few times. This chain connects TRBV30 to TRBJ2-2; TRBD1 aligns across 11 bases. The CDR3 sequence is 15 residues long. V lost 4 bases, J lost 5 bases, and 6 bases stayed unmatched. CDR1 is GTSNPN and CDR2 is SVGIG in the germline V gene (reference sequence). The DNA for the CDR3 is TGTGCCTGGATTACCGGGACAGGGGGGACCGGGGAGCTGTTTTTT. This gives the protein CAWITGTGGTGELFF.

The chain carries TRBV2 and TRBJ1-2; the D gene is possibly TRBD1 (5 bases). Trimming shortened V by 4 bases and J by 8 bases, and 14 bases separated the two germline ends. CDR3 length: 13 residues. The germline V gene has CDR1 SNHLY and CDR2 FYNNEI. The CDR3 DNA sequence: TGTGCCAGCAGTGGGGGTCAGGGCGGCGGCTACACCTTC. This gives the protein CASSGGQGGGYTF.

This clone appeared a few times. V is TRBV12-5 and J is TRBJ1-2; TRBD1 is a possible D gene (6 bases). CDR1 is LGHNT and CDR2 is FRNRAP in the germline V gene. The CDR3 loop spans 13 amino acids. V lost 5 bases and J lost 2, with 9 bases in between. This chain's CDR3 is CASGIGQNYGYTF. The CDR3 bases are TGTGCTAGTGGTATAGGACAGAACTATGGCTACACCTTC.

The DNA for the CDR3 is TGTGCCAGCAGTCGATCGGTGCTGCGCGAGCAGTACTTC. Translated: CASSRSVLREQYF. The V call is TRBV27, the J call TRBJ2-7; D gene ambiguous. The CDR3 totals 13 residues. Germline values: CDR1 MNHEY, CDR2 SMNVEV (reference sequence). V was trimmed by 5 bases and J by 6 bases, leaving 14 bases between them.